This entry describes one TCR beta chain. Some clones are missing from TCRdb's copy, which holds only in-frame ones; the method was immunoSEQ multiplex PCR. In the table there are about 88,000 clones, about 89% of which are singletons. CDR3 length equals 17 residues. With 6 bases removed from V and 5 bases from J, the gap between germline ends came to 25 bases. Germline V lookup: CDR1 KGHSH, CDR2 LQKENI. This specimen belongs to a study of PD-L1 blockade in urothelial cancer. Study-wide background: Counts from blood samples showed a median of roughly 150,000 T cells.

Time point defined: pretreatment peripheral blood. The material sequenced was PBMCs, taken around atezolizumab (anti-PD-L1) treatment. V and J are TRBV18 and TRBJ1-1; D gene ambiguous. The receptor was derived from a woman of 80 years or more with urothelial cancer. Here the CDR3 DNA reads TGTGCCAGCTCCCGGGTCCGACCCACCGCTTTACGAACTGAAGCTTTCTTT. Amino acids: CASSRVRPTALRTEAFF.